This is a list of T cell receptor beta chains from one sample in a study of blood T cell repertoires in COVID-19. This table comes from immunoSEQ multiplex PCR, and its TCRdb copy is limited to in-frame clones, with some not included. The table has approximately 100,000 clones, under 80% seen once. The sequenced sample was peripheral blood. These receptors originate from an older man with active or convalescent COVID-19. Each CDR3 is given with its conserved first and last residue. Each record gives: J gene, V gene, clone size, D gene, CDR3 protein, CDR3 DNA. A D gene is named only where the DNA matches it firmly. Rows may omit the clone size; those that give it use once, few, many or a size class.

J: TRBJ2-7; V: TRBV3-1/TRBV3-2; size: NA; D: TRBD1; CDR3: CASSRTGVYEQYF; DNA: TGTGCCAGCAGTCGGACAGGGGTCTACGAGCAGTACTTC
J: TRBJ2-7; V: TRBV2; size: NA; D: NA; CDR3: CASSPGFESEQYF; DNA: TGTGCCAGCAGCCCAGGATTCGAAAGCGAGCAGTACTTC
J: TRBJ2-7; V: TRBV15; size: NA; D: TRBD2; CDR3: CATSSRLAGGYEQYF; DNA: TGTGCCACCAGCAGCAGACTAGCGGGAGGATACGAGCAGTACTTC
J: TRBJ2-7; V: TRBV28; size: few; D: NA; CDR3: CASSFPARSYEQYF; DNA: TGTGCCAGCAGTTTTCCAGCGCGTTCCTACGAGCAGTACTTC
J: TRBJ1-2; V: TRBV27; size: few; D: NA; CDR3: CASSLRGYGYTF; DNA: TGTGCCAGCAGTTTACGGGGTTATGGCTACACCTTC
J: TRBJ2-3; V: TRBV11-2; size: NA; D: TRBD1; CDR3: CASSRGQDTDTQYF; DNA: TGTGCCAGCAGCAGAGGACAGGACACAGATACGCAGTATTTT
J: TRBJ1-2; V: TRBV12-1; size: NA; D: NA; CDR3: CASPGQGIGYTF; DNA: TGTGCCAGCCCGGGACAGGGGATTGGCTACACCTTC
J: TRBJ1-1; V: TRBV6-6; size: NA; D: TRBD1; CDR3: CASNLDRGLYEAFF; DNA: TGTGCCAGCAATCTGGACAGGGGGCTATATGAAGCTTTCTTT
J: TRBJ1-1; V: TRBV23-1; size: NA; D: TRBD1; CDR3: CASSPPGTGEAEAFF; DNA: TGCGCCAGCAGTCCCCCCGGGACAGGGGAGGCTGAAGCTTTCTTT
J: TRBJ1-1; V: TRBV2; size: few; D: NA; CDR3: CASSANGNTEAFF; DNA: TGTGCCAGCAGTGCCAACGGGAACACTGAAGCTTTCTTT
J: TRBJ1-5; V: TRBV28; size: few; D: NA; CDR3: CASTPSHQPQHF; DNA: TGTGCCAGCACCCCAAGCCATCAGCCCCAGCATTTT
J: TRBJ2-1; V: TRBV19; size: NA; D: NA; CDR3: CATQTGSSYNEQFF; DNA: TGTGCCACCCAGACGGGTAGCTCCTACAATGAGCAGTTCTTC
J: TRBJ1-2; V: TRBV9; size: NA; D: NA; CDR3: CASSVLEGYGYTF; DNA: TGTGCCAGCAGCGTTCTGGAGGGGTATGGCTACACCTTC
J: TRBJ2-1; V: TRBV28; size: NA; D: TRBD2; CDR3: CASSGGLAGGVPYNEQFF; DNA: TGTGCCAGCAGCGGGGGACTAGCGGGAGGGGTGCCCTACAATGAGCAGTTCTTC
J: TRBJ1-1; V: TRBV10-3; size: NA; D: NA; CDR3: CATGQIDRNTEAFF; DNA: TGTGCCACCGGACAGATCGACAGGAACACTGAAGCTTTCTTT
J: TRBJ1-2; V: TRBV2; size: NA; D: NA; CDR3: CASSVRPAGGLRGYTF; DNA: TGTGCCAGCAGTGTGAGACCCGCTGGGGGCTTGAGGGGCTACACCTTC
J: TRBJ1-4; V: TRBV30; size: NA; D: NA; CDR3: CAWTTGLSNEKLFF; DNA: TGTGCCTGGACTACAGGGCTGAGTAATGAAAAACTGTTTTTT
J: TRBJ2-3; V: TRBV3-1/TRBV3-2; size: NA; D: TRBD2; CDR3: CASGGASGRLEADTQYF; DNA: TGTGCCAGCGGCGGGGCTAGCGGGAGGTTAGAGGCAGATACGCAGTATTTT